The source of this T cell receptor beta chain is a study of blood T cell repertoires in COVID-19. The overall study: Samples representing acute and convalescent COVID-19 were sourced from the United States, Italy and Spain. Sample material is recorded as cDNA or gDNA derived from T cells, B-cell-depleted T cells, or PBMCs.

The CDR3 is 15 amino acids. V was pared by 0 bases and J by 4 bases, with 6 bases of the junction left unmatched. CDR1 and CDR2 (germline): SGDLS, YYNGEE. As originally analysed: Estimation of nucleated cell counts was performed using reference gene primer amplification. Assay: immunoSEQ multiplex PCR; the TCRdb copy retains only in-frame clones and omits some. That table is the source of V, J and clone size, and D and trimming were worked out from the DNA. The sample gives about 99,000 clones, 80% to 85% of which show up once; roughly 2.1% is in the top ten. V and J are TRBV9 and TRBJ1-1; 7 positions match TRBD1. Sequencing was done on a sample of peripheral blood. The sequence was collected from a man between 65 and 85 years old with active or convalescent COVID-19. CDR3 protein: CASSVAGSGGTEAFF. The CDR3 region has the DNA TGTGCCAGCAGCGTAGCGGGTTCAGGGGGCACTGAAGCTTTCTTT.